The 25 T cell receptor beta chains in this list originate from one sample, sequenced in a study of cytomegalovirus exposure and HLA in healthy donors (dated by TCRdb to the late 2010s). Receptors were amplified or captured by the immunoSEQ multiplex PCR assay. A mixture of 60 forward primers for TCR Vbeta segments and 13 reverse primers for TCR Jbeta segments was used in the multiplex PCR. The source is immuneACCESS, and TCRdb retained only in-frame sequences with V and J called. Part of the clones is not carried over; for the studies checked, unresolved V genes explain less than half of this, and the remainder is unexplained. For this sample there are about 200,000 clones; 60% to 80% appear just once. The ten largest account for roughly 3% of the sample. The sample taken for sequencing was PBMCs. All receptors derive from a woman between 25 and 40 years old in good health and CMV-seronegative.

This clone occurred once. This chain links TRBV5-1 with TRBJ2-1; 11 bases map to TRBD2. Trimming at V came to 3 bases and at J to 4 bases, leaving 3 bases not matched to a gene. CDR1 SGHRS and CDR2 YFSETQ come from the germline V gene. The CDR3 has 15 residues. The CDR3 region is CASSSSSGGYNEQFF. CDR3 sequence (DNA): TGCGCCAGCAGCTCATCTAGCGGGGGGTACAATGAGCAGTTCTTC.

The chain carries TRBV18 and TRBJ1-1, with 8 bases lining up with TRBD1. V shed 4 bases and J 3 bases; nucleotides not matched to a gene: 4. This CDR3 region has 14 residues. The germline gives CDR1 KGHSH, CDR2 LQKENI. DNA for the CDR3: TGTGCCAGCTCACTCTTGGACAGGGACACTGAAGCTTTCTTT. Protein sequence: CASSLLDRDTEAFF. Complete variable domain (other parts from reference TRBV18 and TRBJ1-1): NAGVMQNPRHLVRRRGQEARLRCSPMKGHSHVYWYRQLPEEGLKFMVYLQKENIIDESGMPKERFSAEFPKEGPSILRIQQVVRGDSAAYFCASSLLDRDTEAFFGQGTRLTVV.

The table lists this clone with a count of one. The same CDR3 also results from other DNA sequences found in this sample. CDR3 nucleotide sequence: TGTGCCAGCAGTGTTGACAGGGCCTACGAGCAGTACTTC. Its translation: CASSVDRAYEQYF. The rearrangement joins TRBV6-1 to TRBJ2-7, with 7 bases that match TRBD1. The CDR3 totals 13 residues. V lost 4 bases and J lost 2; bases outside the gene matches: 2. The germline gives CDR1 MNHNS, CDR2 SASEGT.

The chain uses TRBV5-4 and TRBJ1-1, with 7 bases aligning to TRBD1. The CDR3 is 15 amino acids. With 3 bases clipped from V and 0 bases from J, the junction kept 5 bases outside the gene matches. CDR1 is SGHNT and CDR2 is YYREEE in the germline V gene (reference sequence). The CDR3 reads CASSSPTGLNTEAFF. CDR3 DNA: TGTGCCAGCAGCTCGCCGACAGGGCTGAACACTGAAGCTTTCTTT.

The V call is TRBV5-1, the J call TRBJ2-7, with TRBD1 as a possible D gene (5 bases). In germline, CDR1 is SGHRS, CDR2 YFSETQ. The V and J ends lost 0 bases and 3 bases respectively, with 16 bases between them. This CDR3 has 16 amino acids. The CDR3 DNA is TGCGCCAGCAGCTTGGGACAGTCACATATTTACTACGAGCAGTACTTC. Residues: CASSLGQSHIYYEQYF.

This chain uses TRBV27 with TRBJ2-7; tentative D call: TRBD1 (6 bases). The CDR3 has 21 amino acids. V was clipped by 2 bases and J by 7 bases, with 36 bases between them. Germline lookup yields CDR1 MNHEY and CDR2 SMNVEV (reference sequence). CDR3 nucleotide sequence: TGTGCCAGCAGTTTAAGGCCCCCTAACCGCATACAGGGAAGGGTGAATGGGGAGCAGTACTTC. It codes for CASSLRPPNRIQGRVNGEQYF.

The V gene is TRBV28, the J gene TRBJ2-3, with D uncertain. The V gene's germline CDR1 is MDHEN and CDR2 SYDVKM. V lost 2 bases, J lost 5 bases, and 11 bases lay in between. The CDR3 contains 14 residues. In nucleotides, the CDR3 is TGTGCCAGCAGTTTAATCCGACATCTAGATACGCAGTATTTT. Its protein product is CASSLIRHLDTQYF.

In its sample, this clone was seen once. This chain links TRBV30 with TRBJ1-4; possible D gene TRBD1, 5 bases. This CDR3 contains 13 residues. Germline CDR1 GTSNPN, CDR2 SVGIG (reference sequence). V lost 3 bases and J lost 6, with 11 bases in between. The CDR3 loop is CAWRTDSYEKLFF. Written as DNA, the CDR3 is TGTGCCTGGAGGACAGACTCCTATGAAAAACTGTTTTTT.

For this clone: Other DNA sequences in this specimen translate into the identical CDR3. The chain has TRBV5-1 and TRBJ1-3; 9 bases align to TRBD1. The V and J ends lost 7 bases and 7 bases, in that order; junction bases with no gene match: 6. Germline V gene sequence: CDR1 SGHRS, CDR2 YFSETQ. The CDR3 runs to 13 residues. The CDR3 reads CASGSDRGNTIYF. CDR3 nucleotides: TGCGCCAGCGGCTCGGACAGGGGTAACACCATATATTTT.

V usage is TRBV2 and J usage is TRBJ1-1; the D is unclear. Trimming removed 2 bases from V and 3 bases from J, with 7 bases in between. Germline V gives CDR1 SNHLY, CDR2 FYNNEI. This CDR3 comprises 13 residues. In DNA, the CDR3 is TGTGCCAGCAGTGAACAGGCCTACACTGAAGCTTTCTTT. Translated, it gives CASSEQAYTEAFF.

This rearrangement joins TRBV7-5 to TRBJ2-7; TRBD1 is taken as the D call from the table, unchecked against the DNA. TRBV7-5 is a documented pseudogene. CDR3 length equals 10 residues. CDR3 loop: CARIHYEQYF. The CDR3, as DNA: TGTGCCAGAATCCACTACGAGCAGTACTTC.

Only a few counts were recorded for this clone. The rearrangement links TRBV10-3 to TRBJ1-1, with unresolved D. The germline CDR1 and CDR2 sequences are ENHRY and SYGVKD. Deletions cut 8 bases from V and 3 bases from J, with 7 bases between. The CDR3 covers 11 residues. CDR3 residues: CAIGRDTEAFF. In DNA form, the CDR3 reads TGTGCCATCGGGCGGGACACTGAAGCTTTCTTT.

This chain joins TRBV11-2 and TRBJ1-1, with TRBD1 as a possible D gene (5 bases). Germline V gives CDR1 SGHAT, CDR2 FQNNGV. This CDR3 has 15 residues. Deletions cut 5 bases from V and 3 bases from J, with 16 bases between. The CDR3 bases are TGTGCCAGCAGCCCGCACGACAGAATAGACACTGAAGCTTTCTTT. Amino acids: CASSPHDRIDTEAFF.

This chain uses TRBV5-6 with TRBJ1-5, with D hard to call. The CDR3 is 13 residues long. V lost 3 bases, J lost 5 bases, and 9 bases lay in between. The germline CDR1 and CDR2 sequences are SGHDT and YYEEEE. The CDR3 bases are TGTGCCAGCAGCTCAGATCCATATCAGCCCCAGCATTTT. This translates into CASSSDPYQPQHF.

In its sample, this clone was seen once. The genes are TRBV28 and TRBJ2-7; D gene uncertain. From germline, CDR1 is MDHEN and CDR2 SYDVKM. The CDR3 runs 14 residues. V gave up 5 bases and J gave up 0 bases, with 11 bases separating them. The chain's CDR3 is CASSGRVNSYEQYF. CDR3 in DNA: TGTGCCAGCAGTGGCCGTGTTAACTCCTACGAGCAGTACTTC.

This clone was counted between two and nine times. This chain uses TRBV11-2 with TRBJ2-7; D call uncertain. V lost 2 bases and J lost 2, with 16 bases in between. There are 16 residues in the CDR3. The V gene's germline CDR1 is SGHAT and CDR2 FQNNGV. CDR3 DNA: TGTGCCAGCAGCTTACGACTTTCCAATCCCCCCTACGAGCAGTACTTC. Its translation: CASSLRLSNPPYEQYF.

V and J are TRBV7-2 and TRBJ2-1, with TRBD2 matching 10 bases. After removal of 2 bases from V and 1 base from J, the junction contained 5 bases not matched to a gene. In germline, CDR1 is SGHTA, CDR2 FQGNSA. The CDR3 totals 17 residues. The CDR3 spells CASSLRAGGYSYNEQFF. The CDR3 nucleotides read TGTGCCAGCAGCTTACGAGCGGGGGGGTATTCCTACAATGAGCAGTTCTTC.

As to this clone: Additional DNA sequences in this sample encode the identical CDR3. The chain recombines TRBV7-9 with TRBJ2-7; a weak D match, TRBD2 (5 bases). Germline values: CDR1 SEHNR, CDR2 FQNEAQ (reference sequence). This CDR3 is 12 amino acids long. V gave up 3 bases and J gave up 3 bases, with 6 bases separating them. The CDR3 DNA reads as TGTGCCAGCAGCTTGGGAGTCTACGAGCAGTACTTC. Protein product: CASSLGVYEQYF. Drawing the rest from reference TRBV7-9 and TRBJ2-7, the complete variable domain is DTGVSQNPRHKITKRGQNVTFRCDPISEHNRLYWYRQTLGQGPEFLTYFQNEAQLEKSRLLSDRFSAERPKGSFSTLEIQRTEQGDSAMYLCASSLGVYEQYFGPGTRLTVT.

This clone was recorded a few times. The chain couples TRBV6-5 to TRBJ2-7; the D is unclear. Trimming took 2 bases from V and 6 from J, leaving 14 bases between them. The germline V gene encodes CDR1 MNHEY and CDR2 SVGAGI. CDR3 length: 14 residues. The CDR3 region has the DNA TGTGCCAGCAGTTACGTCGGTGTGGGCTCCGAGCAGTACTTC. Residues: CASSYVGVGSEQYF.

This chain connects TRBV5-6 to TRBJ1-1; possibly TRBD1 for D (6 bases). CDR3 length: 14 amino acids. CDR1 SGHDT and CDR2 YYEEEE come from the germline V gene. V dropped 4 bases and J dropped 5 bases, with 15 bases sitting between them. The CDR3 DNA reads TGTGCCAGCAGCACAGCAGGGGAGGGAACTGAAGCTTTCTTT. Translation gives CASSTAGEGTEAFF.

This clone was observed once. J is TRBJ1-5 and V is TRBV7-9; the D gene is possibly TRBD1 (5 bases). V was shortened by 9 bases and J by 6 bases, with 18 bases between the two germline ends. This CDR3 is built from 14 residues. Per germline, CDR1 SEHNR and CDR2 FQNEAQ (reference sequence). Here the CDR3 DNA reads TGTGCCAGTTCGTCCGGGGGTATGGGTCAGCCCCAGCATTTT. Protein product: CASSSGGMGQPQHF.

CDR3 coding DNA: TGTGCCAGCTCACCCGGAGGTTCGGGATTAAATGAGCAGTTCTTC. Translating gives CASSPGGSGLNEQFF. The genes are TRBV18 and TRBJ2-1, with D possibly being TRBD2 (5 bases). V was shortened by 3 bases and J by 7 bases, with 16 bases between the two germline ends. From germline, CDR1 is KGHSH and CDR2 LQKENI. This CDR3 has 15 residues.

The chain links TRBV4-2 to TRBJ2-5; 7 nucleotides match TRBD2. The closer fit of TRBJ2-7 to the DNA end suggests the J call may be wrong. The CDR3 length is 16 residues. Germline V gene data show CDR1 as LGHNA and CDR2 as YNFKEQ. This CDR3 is CASSRGLVLSTYEQYF. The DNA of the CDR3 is TGTGCCAGCAGCCGCGGACTAGTTTTGTCGACCTACGAGCAGTACTTC.

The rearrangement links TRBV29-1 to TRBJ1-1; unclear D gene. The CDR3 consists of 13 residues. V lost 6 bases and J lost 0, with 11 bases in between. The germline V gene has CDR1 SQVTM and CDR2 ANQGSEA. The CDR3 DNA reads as TGCAGCGTCGTACAGCAGCTGAACACTGAAGCTTTCTTT. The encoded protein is CSVVQQLNTEAFF.

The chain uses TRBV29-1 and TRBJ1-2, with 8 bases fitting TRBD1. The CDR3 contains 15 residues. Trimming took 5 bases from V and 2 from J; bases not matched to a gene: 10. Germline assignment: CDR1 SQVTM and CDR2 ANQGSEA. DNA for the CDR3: TGCAGCGTTCTTACGGCAGGGGGCAGAAACTATGGCTACACCTTC. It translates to CSVLTAGGRNYGYTF.